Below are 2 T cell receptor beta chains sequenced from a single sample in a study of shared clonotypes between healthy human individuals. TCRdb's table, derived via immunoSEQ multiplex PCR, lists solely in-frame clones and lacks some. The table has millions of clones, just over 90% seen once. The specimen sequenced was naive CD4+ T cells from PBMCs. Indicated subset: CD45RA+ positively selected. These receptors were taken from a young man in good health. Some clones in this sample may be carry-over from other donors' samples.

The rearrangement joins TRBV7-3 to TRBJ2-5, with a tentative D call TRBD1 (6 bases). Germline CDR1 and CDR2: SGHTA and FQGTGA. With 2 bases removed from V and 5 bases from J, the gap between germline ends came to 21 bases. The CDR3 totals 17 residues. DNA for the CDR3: TGTGCCAGCAGCTTAGATCCCAGGGGAAAAATGTGGGAGACCCAGTACTTC. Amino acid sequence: CASSLDPRGKMWETQYF.

The CDR3 DNA follows: TGCGCCAGCAGTGAGGGGTTGGTAGCGGGATTAGATGAGCAGTTCTTC. This translates into CASSEGLVAGLDEQFF. The V call is TRBV10-2, the J call TRBJ2-1; 8 bases are shared with TRBD2. Germline V lookup: CDR1 WSHSY, CDR2 SAAADI. The CDR3 has 16 residues. The V gene end was trimmed by 2 bases and the J gene end by 8 bases; junction bases not matched to a gene: 11.